The sequence of this T cell receptor (beta chain) was determined in a study of CD8+CD57+ T cells in acquired aplastic anemia. Background on the study: The average for DNA from sorted CD4+ and CD8+ cells was about 3.3 ug. In CD4+ cells, healthy donors produced an average of roughly 11 million reads.

Germline assignment: CDR1 LNHNV and CDR2 YYDKDF (reference sequence). The CDR3 runs 14 residues. V dropped 1 base and J dropped 9; count of bases not matched to a gene: 5. Genomic DNA provided the template from which TCR beta VDJ and CDR3 profiles were obtained. MiXCR, applied by TCRdb to the reads, yields one record per CDR3 protein. In the table there are some 140,000 distinct CDR3 sequences, 40% to 45% of which are singletons. This clonotype came up a few times. The V call is TRBV15, the J call TRBJ2-1; 8 nucleotides agree with TRBD2. The sample comprised sorted CD4+, CD8+, or CD8+CD57+ T cells (not recorded which) from PBMCs. The TCR comes from a human donor in good health, serving as a control. The CDR3 is CATSRGTGGAEQFF. CDR3 bases: TGTGCCACCAGCAGAGGGACGGGGGGGGCTGAGCAGTTCTTC.